This entry features one T cell receptor (beta chain) sequence. Its antigen remains unidentified. No base quality information exists; no much larger clone differs at one position. The germline V gene encodes CDR1 MNHEY and CDR2 SVGEGT. From cysteine to phenylalanine, the CDR3 is 16 amino acids long. Only the CDR3 region is kept as DNA, spanning 48 bases read in frame from base 1. The germline V and J ends show losses of 4 bases and 0 bases respectively, and no gene match explains 6 bases of the junction. The immunoSEQ Assay, a bias-controlled multiplex PCR, was used to amplify TCRbeta CDR3 regions from genomic DNA. Under the source paper's analysis protocol: Within the assay, amplification of reference gene primers was used to estimate how many nucleated cells each sample contained. Sequence reads were collapsed and filtered to measure the absolute abundance of every unique TCRbeta CDR3 rearrangement. For each sample, productive Simpson clonality was calculated as the square root of Simpson's diversity index across productive rearrangements. In TCRdb, the immuneACCESS table is reduced to in-frame sequences with V and J assigned. These tables do not hold every clone; where another copy was compared, an unresolved V gene accounts for under half, and the others remain unexplained. V and J calls and clone size come straight from that table; D and trimming were deduced from the DNA. The sample contains tens of thousands of clones, roughly 84% of them found a single time. The ten largest account for about 11% of the sample.

The sample originates from a study of blood T cell repertoires in COVID-19 (dated by TCRdb to about 2020). In the study overall: Samples covering the acute and convalescent phases of COVID-19 were provided by collaborators in the United States, Italy and Spain. The prospective study material was composed of cDNA or gDNA derived from T cells, B-cell-depleted T cells, or PBMCs. Subjects who had been exposed to COVID-19, were actively infected with it, or had recovered from it provided the deeply sampled blood TCRbeta repertoires that made up the dataset. A freely available public database, intended as a resource for researchers studying the immune response to SARS-CoV-2, is where the repertoires were released. The samples were drawn from the first 160 participants of the ongoing ImmuneRACE study and from some 1,300 subjects provided by 6 global collaborators. Sample metadata almost always included a de-identified subject ID, COVID-19 status, age in years and sex. Where HLA class I and class II types were available, the types were taken from metadata supplied by the sample provider, not from assay-based typing.

Collaborating institutions collected whole blood in K2EDTA tubes following their own protocols. For TCRbeta analysis, collaborators shipped samples as frozen whole blood, isolated PBMCs, or DNA extracted from either of those sample types. General conclusions and limits of the study: The amount of clinical and demographic metadata varied by source and participant and was provided uncurated.

The source material was peripheral blood. This receptor chain uses TRBV6-2 or TRBV6-3 and TRBJ1-1, and 9 junctional nucleotides match TRBD1. This TCR came from a man in his 70s with active COVID-19. At the DNA level, the sequence is TGTGCCAGCAGTTCGTACGGACAGGGGCTGAACACTGAAGCTTTCTTT. It translates to CASSSYGQGLNTEAFF.